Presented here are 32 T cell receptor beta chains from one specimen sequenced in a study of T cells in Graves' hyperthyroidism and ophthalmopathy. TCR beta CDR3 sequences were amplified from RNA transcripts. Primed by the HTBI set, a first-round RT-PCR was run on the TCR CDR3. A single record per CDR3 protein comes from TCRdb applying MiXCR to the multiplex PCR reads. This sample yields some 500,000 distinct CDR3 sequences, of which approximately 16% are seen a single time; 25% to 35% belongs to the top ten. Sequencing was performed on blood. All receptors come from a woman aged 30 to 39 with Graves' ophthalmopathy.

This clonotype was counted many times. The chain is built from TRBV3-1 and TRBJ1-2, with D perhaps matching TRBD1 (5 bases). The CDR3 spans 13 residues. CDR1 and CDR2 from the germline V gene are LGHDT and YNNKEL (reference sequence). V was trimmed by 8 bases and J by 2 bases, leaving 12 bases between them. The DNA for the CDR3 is TGTGCCAGCGGGGGGGAACAGAACTATGGCTACACCTTC. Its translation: CASGGEQNYGYTF.

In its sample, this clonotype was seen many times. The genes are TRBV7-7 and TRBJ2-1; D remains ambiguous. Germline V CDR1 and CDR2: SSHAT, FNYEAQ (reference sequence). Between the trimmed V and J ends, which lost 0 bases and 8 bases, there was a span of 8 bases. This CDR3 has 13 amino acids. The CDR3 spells CASSLAWQDEQFF. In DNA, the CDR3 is TGTGCCAGCAGCTTAGCGTGGCAGGATGAGCAGTTCTTC.

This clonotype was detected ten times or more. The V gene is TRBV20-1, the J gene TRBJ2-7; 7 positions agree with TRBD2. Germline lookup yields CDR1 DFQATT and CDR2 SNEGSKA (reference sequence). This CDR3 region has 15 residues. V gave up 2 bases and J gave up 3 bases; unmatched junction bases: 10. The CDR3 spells CSARLTWEGDYEQYF. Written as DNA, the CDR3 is TGCAGTGCTAGACTAACTTGGGAGGGTGACTACGAGCAGTACTTC.

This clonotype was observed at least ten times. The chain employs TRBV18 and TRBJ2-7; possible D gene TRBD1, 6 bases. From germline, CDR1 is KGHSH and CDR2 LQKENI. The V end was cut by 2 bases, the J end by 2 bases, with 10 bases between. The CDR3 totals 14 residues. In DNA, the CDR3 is TGTGCCAGCTCACCAGCAGGGGATGCCTACGAGCAGTACTTC. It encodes CASSPAGDAYEQYF.

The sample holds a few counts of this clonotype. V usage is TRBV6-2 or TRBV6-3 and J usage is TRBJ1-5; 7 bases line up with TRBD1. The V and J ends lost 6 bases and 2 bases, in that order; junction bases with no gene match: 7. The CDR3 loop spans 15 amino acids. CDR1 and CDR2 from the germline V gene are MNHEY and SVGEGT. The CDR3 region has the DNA TGTGCCAGCAGGACAGGGAGTGTAGGCAATCAGCCCCAGCATTTT. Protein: CASRTGSVGNQPQHF.

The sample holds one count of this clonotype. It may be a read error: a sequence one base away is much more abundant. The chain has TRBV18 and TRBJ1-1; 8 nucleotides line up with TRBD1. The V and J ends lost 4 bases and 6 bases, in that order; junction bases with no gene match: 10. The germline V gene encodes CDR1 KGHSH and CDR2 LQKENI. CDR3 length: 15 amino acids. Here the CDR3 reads CASSLESGGNAEAFF. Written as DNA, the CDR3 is TGTGCCAGCTCACTCGAATCAGGGGGCAACGCTGAAGCTTTCTTT. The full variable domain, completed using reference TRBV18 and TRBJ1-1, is NAGVMQNPRHLVRRRGQEARLRCSPMKGHSHVYWYRQLPEEGLKFMVYLQKENIIDESGMPKERFSAEFPKEGPSILRIQQVVRGDSAAYFCASSLESGGNAEAFFGQGTRLTVV.

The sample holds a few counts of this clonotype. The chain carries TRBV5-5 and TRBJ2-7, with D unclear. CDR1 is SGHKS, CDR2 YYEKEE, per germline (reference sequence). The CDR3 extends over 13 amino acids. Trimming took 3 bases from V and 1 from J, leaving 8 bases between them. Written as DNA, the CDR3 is TGTGCCAGCAGCTACCGACATTCCTACGAGCAGTACTTC. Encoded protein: CASSYRHSYEQYF.

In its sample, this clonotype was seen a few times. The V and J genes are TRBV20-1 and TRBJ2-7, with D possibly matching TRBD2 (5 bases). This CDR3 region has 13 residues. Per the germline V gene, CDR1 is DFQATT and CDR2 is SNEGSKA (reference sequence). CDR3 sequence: CSPPAGPSYEQYF. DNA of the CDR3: TGCAGCCCCCCGGCGGGTCCCTCCTACGAGCAGTACTTC.

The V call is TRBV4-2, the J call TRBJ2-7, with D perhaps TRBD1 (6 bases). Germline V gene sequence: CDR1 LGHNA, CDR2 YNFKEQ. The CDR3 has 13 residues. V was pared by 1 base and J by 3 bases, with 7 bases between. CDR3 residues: CASSQGGLYEQYF. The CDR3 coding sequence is TGTGCCAGCAGCCAAGGGGGGCTCTACGAGCAGTACTTC.

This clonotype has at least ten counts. CDR3 residues: CSAREGLGGYTF. CDR3 coding DNA: TGCAGTGCTAGAGAGGGGTTGGGCGGCTACACCTTC. The chain couples TRBV20-1 to TRBJ1-2; no firm D call. The length of the CDR3 is 12 residues. Germline CDR1 is DFQATT and CDR2 is SNEGSKA (reference sequence). V was pared by 0 bases and J by 8 bases, with 10 bases between.

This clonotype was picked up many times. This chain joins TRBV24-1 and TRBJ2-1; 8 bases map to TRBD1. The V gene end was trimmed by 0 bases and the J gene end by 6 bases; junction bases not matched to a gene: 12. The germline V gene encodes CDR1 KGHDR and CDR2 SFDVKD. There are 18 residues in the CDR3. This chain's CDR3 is CATSDLSPGTGYSNEQFF. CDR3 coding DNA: TGTGCCACCAGTGATTTGAGTCCGGGGACAGGCTACAGCAATGAGCAGTTCTTC.

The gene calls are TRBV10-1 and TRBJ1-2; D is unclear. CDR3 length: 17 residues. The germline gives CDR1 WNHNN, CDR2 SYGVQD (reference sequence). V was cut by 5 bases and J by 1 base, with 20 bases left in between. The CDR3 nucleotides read TGCGCCAGCAGTTCACCTTGCCATTGGGTACATAACTATGGCTACACCTTC. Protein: CASSSPCHWVHNYGYTF.

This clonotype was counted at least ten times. This CDR3 is CAWRHQGSHEQYF. CDR3 nucleotide sequence: TGTGCCTGGAGACATCAGGGGTCCCACGAGCAGTACTTC. The V call is TRBV30, the J call TRBJ2-7, with D possibly matching TRBD1 (6 bases). V lost 3 bases, J lost 5 bases, and 14 bases lay in between. The germline V gene encodes CDR1 GTSNPN and CDR2 SVGIG (reference sequence). The CDR3 has 13 residues. The full variable domain, completed using reference TRBV30 and TRBJ2-7, is SQTIHQWPATLVQPVGSPLSLECTVEGTSNPNLYWYRQAAGRGLQLLFYSVGIGQISSEVPQNLSASRPQDRQFILSSKKLLLSDSGFYLCAWRHQGSHEQYFGPGTRLTVT.

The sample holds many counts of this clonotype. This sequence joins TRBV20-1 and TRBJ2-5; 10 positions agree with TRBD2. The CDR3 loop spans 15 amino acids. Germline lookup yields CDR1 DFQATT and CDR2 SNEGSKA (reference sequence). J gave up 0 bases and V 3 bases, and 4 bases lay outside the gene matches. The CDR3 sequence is CSASLAGDHQETQYF. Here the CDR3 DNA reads TGCAGTGCTAGCCTAGCGGGAGATCACCAAGAGACCCAGTACTTC.

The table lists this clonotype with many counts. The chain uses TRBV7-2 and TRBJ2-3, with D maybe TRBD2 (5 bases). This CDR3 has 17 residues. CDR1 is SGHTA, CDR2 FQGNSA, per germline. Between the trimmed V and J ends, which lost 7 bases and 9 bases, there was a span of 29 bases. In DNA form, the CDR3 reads TGTGCCAGCACTATCCCTCTAGCAGACAATACCATAGACACGCAGTATTTT. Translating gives CASTIPLADNTIDTQYF.

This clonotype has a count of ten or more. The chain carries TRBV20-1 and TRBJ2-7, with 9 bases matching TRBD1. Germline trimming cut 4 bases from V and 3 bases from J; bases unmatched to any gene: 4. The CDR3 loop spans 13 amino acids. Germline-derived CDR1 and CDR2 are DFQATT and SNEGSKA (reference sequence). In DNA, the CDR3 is TGCAGTGCTAACCGGGACAGGGACTACGAGCAGTACTTC. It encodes CSANRDRDYEQYF.

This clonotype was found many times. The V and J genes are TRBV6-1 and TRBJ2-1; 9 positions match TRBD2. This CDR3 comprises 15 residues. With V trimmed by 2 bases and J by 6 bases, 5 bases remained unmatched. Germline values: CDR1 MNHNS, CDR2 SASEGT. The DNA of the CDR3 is TGTGCCAGCAGTGAAAAACTAGCGGGCTTCAATGAGCAGTTCTTC. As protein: CASSEKLAGFNEQFF.

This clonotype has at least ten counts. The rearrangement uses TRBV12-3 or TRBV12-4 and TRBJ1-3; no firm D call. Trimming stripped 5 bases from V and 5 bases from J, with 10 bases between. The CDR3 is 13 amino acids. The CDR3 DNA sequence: TGTGCCAGCAGTCACGGGATTCGAAACACCATATATTTT. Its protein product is CASSHGIRNTIYF.

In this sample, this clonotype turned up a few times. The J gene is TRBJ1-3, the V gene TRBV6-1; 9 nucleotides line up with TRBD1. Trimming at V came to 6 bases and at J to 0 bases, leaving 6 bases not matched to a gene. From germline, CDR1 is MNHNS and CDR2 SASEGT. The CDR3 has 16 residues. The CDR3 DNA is TGTGCCAGCAGAAGACAGGGGGGGAGCTCTGGAAACACCATATATTTT. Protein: CASRRQGGSSGNTIYF.

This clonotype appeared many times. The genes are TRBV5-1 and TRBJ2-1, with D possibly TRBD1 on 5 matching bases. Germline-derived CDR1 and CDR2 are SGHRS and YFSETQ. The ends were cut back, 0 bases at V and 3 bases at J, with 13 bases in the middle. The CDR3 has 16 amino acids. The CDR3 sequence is CASSLEGLGVYNEQFF. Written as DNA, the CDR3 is TGCGCCAGCAGCTTGGAGGGGCTAGGGGTCTACAATGAGCAGTTCTTC.

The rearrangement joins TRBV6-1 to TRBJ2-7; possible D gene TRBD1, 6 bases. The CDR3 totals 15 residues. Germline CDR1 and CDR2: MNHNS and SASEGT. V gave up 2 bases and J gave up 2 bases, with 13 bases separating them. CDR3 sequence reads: CASSEYGGATYEQYF. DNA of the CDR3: TGTGCCAGCAGTGAATATGGGGGCGCCACCTACGAGCAGTACTTC.

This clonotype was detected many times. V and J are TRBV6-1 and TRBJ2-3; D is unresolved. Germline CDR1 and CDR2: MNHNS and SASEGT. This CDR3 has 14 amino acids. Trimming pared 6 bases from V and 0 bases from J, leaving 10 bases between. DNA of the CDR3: TGTGCCAGCAGGTTGACATTGAGCACAGATACGCAGTATTTT. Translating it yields CASRLTLSTDTQYF.

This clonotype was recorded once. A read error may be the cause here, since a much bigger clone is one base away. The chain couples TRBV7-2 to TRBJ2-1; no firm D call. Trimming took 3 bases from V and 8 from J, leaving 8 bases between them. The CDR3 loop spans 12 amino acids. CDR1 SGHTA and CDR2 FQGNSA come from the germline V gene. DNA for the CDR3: TGTGCCAGCAGCTTGGCCATGGATGAGCAGTTCTTC. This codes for CASSLAMDEQFF.

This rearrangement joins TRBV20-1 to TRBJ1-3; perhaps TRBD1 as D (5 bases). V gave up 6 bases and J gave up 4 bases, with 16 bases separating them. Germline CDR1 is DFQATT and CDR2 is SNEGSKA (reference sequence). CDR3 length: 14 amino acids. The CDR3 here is CSAGRGRRGNTIYF. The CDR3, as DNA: TGCAGTGCGGGAAGGGGCAGGAGGGGAAACACCATATATTTT.

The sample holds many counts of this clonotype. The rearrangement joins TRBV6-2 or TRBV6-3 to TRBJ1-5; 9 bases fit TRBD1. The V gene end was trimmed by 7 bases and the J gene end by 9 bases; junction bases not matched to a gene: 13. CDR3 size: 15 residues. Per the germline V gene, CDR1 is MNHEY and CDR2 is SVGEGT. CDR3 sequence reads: CASTLRDRDYPPQHF. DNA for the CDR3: TGTGCCAGCACCCTCCGGGACAGGGATTATCCGCCCCAGCATTTT.

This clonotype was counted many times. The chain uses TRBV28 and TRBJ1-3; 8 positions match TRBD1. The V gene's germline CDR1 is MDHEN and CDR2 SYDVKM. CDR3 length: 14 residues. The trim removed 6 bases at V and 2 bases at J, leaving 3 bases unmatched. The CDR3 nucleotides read TGTGCCAGCAGAACGGGACAGGCTGGAAACACCATATATTTT. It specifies CASRTGQAGNTIYF.

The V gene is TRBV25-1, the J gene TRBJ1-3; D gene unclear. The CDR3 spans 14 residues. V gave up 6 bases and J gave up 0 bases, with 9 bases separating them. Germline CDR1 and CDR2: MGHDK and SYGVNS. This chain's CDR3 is CASSEIGSGNTIYF. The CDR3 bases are TGTGCCAGCAGCGAGATCGGCTCTGGAAACACCATATATTTT. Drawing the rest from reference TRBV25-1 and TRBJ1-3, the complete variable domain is EADIYQTPRYLVIGTGKKITLECSQTMGHDKMYWYQQDPGMELHLIHYSYGVNSTEKGDLSSESTVSRIRTEHFPLTLESARPSHTSQYLCASSEIGSGNTIYFGEGSWLTVV.

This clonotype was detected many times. The CDR3 region has the DNA TGCAGTGCTAGAGAAGGGGGCACGAACACCGGGGAGCTGTTTTTT. It codes for CSAREGGTNTGELFF. The V call is TRBV20-1, the J call TRBJ2-2, with 7 positions matching TRBD1. Per germline, CDR1 DFQATT and CDR2 SNEGSKA (reference sequence). J lost 0 bases, V lost 0 bases, and 1 base had no gene match. The CDR3 extends over 15 amino acids.

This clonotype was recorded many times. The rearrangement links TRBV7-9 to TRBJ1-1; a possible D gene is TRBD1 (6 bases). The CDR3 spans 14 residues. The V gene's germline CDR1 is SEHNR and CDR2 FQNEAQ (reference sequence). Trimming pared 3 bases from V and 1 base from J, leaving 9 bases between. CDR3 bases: TGTGCCAGCAGCTTCCGGGGGGCGAACACTGAAGCTTTCTTT. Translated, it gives CASSFRGANTEAFF.

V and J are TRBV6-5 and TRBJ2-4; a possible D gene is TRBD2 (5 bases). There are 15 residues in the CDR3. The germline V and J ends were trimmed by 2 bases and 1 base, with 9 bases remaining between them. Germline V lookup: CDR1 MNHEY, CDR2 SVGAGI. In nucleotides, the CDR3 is TGTGCCAGCAGTTACACGGACTCGGCCAAAAACATTCAGTACTTC. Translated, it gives CASSYTDSAKNIQYF.

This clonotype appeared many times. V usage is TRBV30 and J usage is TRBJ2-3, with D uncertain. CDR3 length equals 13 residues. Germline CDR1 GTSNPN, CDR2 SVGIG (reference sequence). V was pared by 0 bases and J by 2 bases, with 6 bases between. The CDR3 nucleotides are TGTGCCTGGAGTGTACTGCACACAGATACGCAGTATTTT. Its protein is CAWSVLHTDTQYF.

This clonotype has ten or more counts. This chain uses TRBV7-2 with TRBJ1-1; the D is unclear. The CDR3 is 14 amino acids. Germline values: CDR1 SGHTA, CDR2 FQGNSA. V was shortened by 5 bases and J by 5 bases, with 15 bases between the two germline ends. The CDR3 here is CASSVINSRTEAFF. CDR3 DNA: TGTGCCAGCAGCGTCATTAACAGCCGAACTGAAGCTTTCTTT. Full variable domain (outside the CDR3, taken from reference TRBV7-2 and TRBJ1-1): GAGVSQSPSNKVTEKGKDVELRCDPISGHTALYWYRQSLGQGLEFLIYFQGNSAPDKSGLPSDRFSAERTGGSVSTLTIQRTQQEDSAVYLCASSVINSRTEAFFGQGTRLTVV.